The present T cell receptor (beta chain) was sequenced within a study of blood T cell repertoires in COVID-19. Across the whole study: Donors in the United States, Italy and Spain gave samples during acute or convalescent COVID-19.

The CDR3 totals 14 residues. V shed 8 bases and J shed 5 bases, with 16 bases lying between them. Germline V gene data show CDR1 as SNHLY and CDR2 as FYNNEI. TCRdb's copy holds only in-frame clones and misses some; the assay was immunoSEQ multiplex PCR. The data contain 300,000 or so clones, about 86% of them singletons. This TCR came from a woman aged 50 to 60 with acute or convalescent COVID-19. What was sequenced was peripheral blood. This chain connects TRBV2 to TRBJ2-1; D is unresolved. The CDR3 nucleotides read TGTGCCAGCCTTGGTCGAAGGAGCGACAATGAGCAGTTCTTC. Encoded protein: CASLGRRSDNEQFF.